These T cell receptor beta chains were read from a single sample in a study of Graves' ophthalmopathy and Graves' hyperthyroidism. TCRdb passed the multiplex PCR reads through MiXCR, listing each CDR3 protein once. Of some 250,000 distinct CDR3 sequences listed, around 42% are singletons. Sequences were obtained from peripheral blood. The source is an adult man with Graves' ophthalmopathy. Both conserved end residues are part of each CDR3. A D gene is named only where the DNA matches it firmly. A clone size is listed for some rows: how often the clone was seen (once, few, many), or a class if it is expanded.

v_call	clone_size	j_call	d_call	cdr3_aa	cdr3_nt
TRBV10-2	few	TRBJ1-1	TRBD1	CASSDIRGGTEAFF	TGCGCCAGCAGCGACATCAGGGGGGGGACTGAAGCTTTCTTT
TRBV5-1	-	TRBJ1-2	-	CASSLVQNYGYTF	TGCGCCAGCAGCTTGGTACAGAACTATGGCTACACCTTC
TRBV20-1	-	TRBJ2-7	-	CSARDPTYSSYEQYF	TGCAGTGCTAGAGATCCCACCTATTCCTCCTACGAGCAGTACTTC
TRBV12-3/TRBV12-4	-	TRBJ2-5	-	CASSLRGYQETQYF	TGTGCCAGCAGTTTAAGAGGGTACCAAGAGACCCAGTACTTC
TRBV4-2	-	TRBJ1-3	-	CASSQDLGRSSGNTIYF	TGTGCCAGCAGCCAAGACCTGGGACGGAGCTCTGGAAACACCATATATTTT
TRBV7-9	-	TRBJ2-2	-	CASSLTSTTNGELFF	TGTGCCAGCAGCTTAACTAGCACGACGAACGGGGAGCTGTTTTTT
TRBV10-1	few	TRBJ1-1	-	CASSEQITTEAFF	TGCGCCAGCAGTGAGCAGATAACTACTGAAGCTTTCTTT
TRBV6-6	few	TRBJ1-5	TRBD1	CASRPGQGDQPQHF	TGTGCCAGCAGACCAGGACAGGGCGATCAGCCCCAGCATTTT
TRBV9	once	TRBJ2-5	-	CASSRMGETQYF	TGTGCCAGCAGCCGGATGGGAGAGACCCAGTACTTC
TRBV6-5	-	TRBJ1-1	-	CASSAPTDVDTEAFF	TGTGCCAGCAGTGCTCCAACAGACGTGGACACTGAAGCTTTCTTT
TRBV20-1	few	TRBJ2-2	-	CSARVIGELFF	TGCAGTGCTAGAGTTATCGGGGAGCTGTTTTTT
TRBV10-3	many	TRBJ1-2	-	CAIRSDSGGYGYTF	TGTGCCATCAGATCGGACTCGGGAGGCTATGGCTACACCTTC
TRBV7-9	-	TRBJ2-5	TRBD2	CASRLLAGTQYF	TGTGCCAGCCGGTTACTAGCGGGGACCCAGTACTTC
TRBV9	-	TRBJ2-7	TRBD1	CASSAQGNYEQYF	TGTGCCAGCAGCGCACAGGGGAACTACGAGCAGTACTTC
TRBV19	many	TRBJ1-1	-	CASSPGHPLDTEAFF	TGTGCCAGTAGCCCGGGACACCCCCTGGACACTGAAGCTTTCTTT